The 25 T cell receptor beta chains below come from one sample, sequenced in a study of vaccination and CD4 T cells after COVID-19. The treatment was: approximately 11-day PBMC culture with coronavirus spike peptide pools or control peptides (ViraFEST assay). Oncomine TCR Beta short-read sequencing was applied to DNA from cultured CD4+ T cells. Via MiXCR, TCRdb re-called the PCR reads, giving one row per CDR3 protein. Altogether 13,000 to 15,000 distinct CDR3 sequences are present, roughly 57% being singletons, with the ten largest covering about 15%. These receptors lack a known antigen. Sequenced material: CD4+ T cells from blood, cultured in vitro. Receptor source: a human donor who had recovered from COVID-19.

The chain uses TRBV4-1 and TRBJ1-5; D is unclear. Trimming removed 2 bases from V and 5 bases from J, with 16 bases in between. The CDR3 is 16 residues long. Germline CDR1 MGHRA, CDR2 YSYEKL. Written as DNA, the CDR3 is TGCGCCAGCAGCCAACCTCTTCGGGGTCGAGATCAGCCCCAGCATTTT. As protein: CASSQPLRGRDQPQHF.

The chain joins TRBV20-1 to TRBJ2-7; 9 nucleotides agree with TRBD2. Germline V gene data show CDR1 as DFQATT and CDR2 as SNEGSKA (reference sequence). CDR3 length: 15 amino acids. J was trimmed by 4 bases and V by 0 bases; bases with no gene match: 7. CDR3 nucleotides: TGCAGTGCTAGAGATGTAGCGGGAGTACAGTACGAGCAGTACTTC. Translation: CSARDVAGVQYEQYF.

This clonotype came up a few times. The chain has TRBV20-1 and TRBJ1-5; no definite D call. The CDR3 consists of 12 residues. Germline assignment: CDR1 DFQATT and CDR2 SNEGSKA (reference sequence). V shed 0 bases and J shed 5 bases, with 5 bases lying between them. The CDR3 region has the DNA TGCAGTGCTAGAGAATTTCATCAGCCCCAGCATTTT. Its translation is CSAREFHQPQHF.

The chain couples TRBV7-6 to TRBJ1-6; D is unclear. Trimming removed 5 bases at V and 9 bases at J, with 23 bases between. CDR1 is SGHVS and CDR2 is FNYEAQ in the germline V gene. This CDR3 region has 17 residues. Here the CDR3 reads CASSRSPGVSGVSPLHF. The CDR3 nucleotides read TGTGCCAGCAGCCGTTCGCCTGGGGTGTCAGGTGTTTCACCCCTCCACTTT.

V and J are TRBV7-2 and TRBJ2-1; perhaps TRBD2 as D (6 bases). This CDR3 has 15 amino acids. Germline CDR1 reads SGHTA; CDR2 reads FQGNSA. The germline V and J ends were trimmed by 5 bases and 6 bases, with 17 bases remaining between them. The CDR3 loop reads CASSVLAGLFNEQFF. In DNA form, the CDR3 reads TGTGCCAGCAGCGTTCTGGCGGGACTTTTCAATGAGCAGTTCTTC.

The chain is built from TRBV21-1 and TRBJ2-7; the table's D call, TRBD1, has no DNA check behind it. TRBV21-1 is an annotated pseudogene. This CDR3 comprises 15 residues. The CDR3 spells CASSKSRGANYEQYF. CDR3 in DNA: TGTGCCAGCAGCAAAAGTCGGGGCGCCAACTACGAGCAGTACTTC.

This clonotype has just a few counts. The chain joins TRBV20-1 to TRBJ1-2; D possibly corresponds to TRBD1 (6 bases). The CDR3 is made up of 13 amino acids. CDR1 DFQATT and CDR2 SNEGSKA come from the germline V gene (reference sequence). Trimming took off 6 bases at V and 4 bases at J, with 15 bases between the two ends. The CDR3 nucleotides read TGCAGTGCGGCTCAGGGGCCTACCTATGGCTACACCTTC. Translated: CSAAQGPTYGYTF.

The chain joins TRBV27 to TRBJ2-7; D uncertain. The CDR3 is made up of 14 amino acids. V lost 8 bases and J lost 3, with 17 bases in between. Germline V gene data show CDR1 as MNHEY and CDR2 as SMNVEV (reference sequence). CDR3 DNA: TGTGCCAGCGGAACATCCGACTCTGGCTACGAGCAGTACTTC. Amino acid sequence: CASGTSDSGYEQYF.

J is TRBJ2-5 and V is TRBV28; D remains unclear. The CDR3 has 14 amino acids. V was clipped by 6 bases and J by 9 bases, with 20 bases between them. CDR1 is MDHEN and CDR2 is SYDVKM in the germline V gene. CDR3 loop: CASSTPGAIRAQYF. CDR3 DNA sequence: TGTGCCAGCAGCACCCCGGGCGCGATTCGGGCCCAGTACTTC.

This clonotype was recorded a few times. This chain connects TRBV2 to TRBJ1-2, with TRBD1 as a possible D gene (5 bases). V was shortened by 5 bases and J by 8 bases, with 18 bases between the two germline ends. CDR1 is SNHLY, CDR2 FYNNEI, per germline. The CDR3 length is 14 residues. DNA for the CDR3: TGTGCCAGCAGTCCCCGGACAAGGCCAGGAGGCTACACCTTC. Its translation is CASSPRTRPGGYTF.

This sequence joins TRBV20-1 and TRBJ1-2; D unclear. CDR1 and CDR2 (germline): DFQATT, SNEGSKA (reference sequence). This CDR3 spans 14 amino acids. V lost 3 bases and J 2 bases, leaving 13 bases between the germline ends. The CDR3 loop reads CSARRAERNYGYTF. CDR3 coding DNA: TGCAGTGCTAGGAGGGCTGAAAGAAACTATGGCTACACCTTC.

V gene TRBV19 combines with J gene TRBJ2-7, with 7 bases that match TRBD1. The J segment lost 3 bases and the V segment lost 4 bases, leaving 6 bases of the junction unmatched. The V gene's germline CDR1 is LNHDA and CDR2 SQIVND (reference sequence). The CDR3 is 14 residues long. CDR3 amino acids: CASSKERDSYEQYF. CDR3 nucleotide sequence: TGTGCCAGTAGTAAGGAAAGGGACAGCTACGAGCAGTACTTC. Full variable domain (rest looked up from reference TRBV19 and TRBJ2-7): DGGITQSPKYLFRKEGQNVTLSCEQNLNHDAMYWYRQDPGQGLRLIYYSQIVNDFQKGDIAEGYSVSREKKESFPLTVTSAQKNPTAFYLCASSKERDSYEQYFGPGTRLTVT.

V gene TRBV6-1 combines with J gene TRBJ2-2; D possibly corresponds to TRBD2 (6 bases). Deletions cut 7 bases from V and 6 bases from J, with 18 bases between. This CDR3 spans 15 amino acids. Germline CDR1 reads MNHNS; CDR2 reads SASEGT. The CDR3 here is CASNPDGSRSGELFF. In DNA, the CDR3 is TGTGCCAGCAACCCTGACGGGAGCCGGTCCGGGGAGCTGTTTTTT.

The CDR3 coding sequence is TGTGCCATCAGTGAAGGACAGGGCCGGGAGACCCAGTACTTC. This translates into CAISEGQGRETQYF. The chain uses TRBV10-3 and TRBJ2-5, with 8 bases aligning to TRBD1. J was trimmed by 5 bases and V by 3 bases; bases with no gene match: 5. The CDR3 length is 14 residues. The V gene's germline CDR1 is ENHRY and CDR2 SYGVKD.

This chain joins TRBV28 and TRBJ1-5; weak D call: TRBD1 (5 bases). V lost 8 bases and J 2 bases, leaving 13 bases between the germline ends. From germline, CDR1 is MDHEN and CDR2 SYDVKM. The CDR3 consists of 14 residues. The CDR3 region has the DNA TGTGCCAGCGGTGAGGGGTATGGCAATCAGCCCCAGCATTTT. Its translation: CASGEGYGNQPQHF.

V and J are TRBV20-1 and TRBJ2-5; TRBD2 agrees at 8 bases. Per the germline V gene, CDR1 is DFQATT and CDR2 is SNEGSKA (reference sequence). The CDR3 totals 15 residues. V lost 1 base, J lost 3 bases, and 7 bases stayed unmatched. CDR3 amino acids: CSARAPAGGKETQYF. The CDR3 coding sequence is TGCAGTGCTAGAGCCCCCGCGGGGGGAAAAGAGACCCAGTACTTC.

The chain is built from TRBV6-1 and TRBJ2-5, with D hard to call. The V and J ends lost 1 base and 0 bases respectively, with 3 bases between them. The CDR3 consists of 13 residues. Germline-derived CDR1 and CDR2 are MNHNS and SASEGT. Written as DNA, the CDR3 is TGTGCCAGCAGTGAAGGGAACCAAGAGACCCAGTACTTC. Residues: CASSEGNQETQYF.

The chain combines TRBV24-1 with TRBJ2-1; D may be TRBD2 (8 bases). The CDR3 contains 18 residues. Germline values: CDR1 KGHDR, CDR2 SFDVKD. V shed 5 bases and J shed 8 bases, with 27 bases lying between them. The CDR3, as DNA: TGTGCCACCAGTGCCCCCCCGGGGGGGGGGAGGGGGCAATATGAGCAGTTCTTC. Translation gives CATSAPPGGGRGQYEQFF.

This clonotype appeared a few times. The chain couples TRBV7-2 to TRBJ1-5; D is perhaps TRBD1 (6 bases). Trimming removed 0 bases at V and 2 bases at J, with 11 bases between. CDR3 size: 16 residues. Germline V lookup: CDR1 SGHTA, CDR2 FQGNSA. The CDR3 coding sequence is TGTGCCAGCAGCTTAGCGGGGGGGCATGGCAATCAGCCCCAGCATTTT. It translates to CASSLAGGHGNQPQHF.

This sequence joins TRBV7-2 and TRBJ2-1, with unresolved D. Germline CDR1 SGHTA, CDR2 FQGNSA. This CDR3 is 13 amino acids long. Deletions cut 3 bases from V and 3 bases from J, with 6 bases between. The CDR3 loop is CASSFYFYNEQFF. The CDR3 DNA reads TGTGCCAGCAGCTTTTATTTCTACAATGAGCAGTTCTTC.

The CDR3 loop reads CASSWGLAGGGRTGELFF. The CDR3 coding sequence is TGTGCCAGCAGCTGGGGACTAGCGGGAGGGGGGCGGACCGGGGAGCTGTTTTTT. The V and J genes are TRBV6-1 and TRBJ2-2; 16 positions agree with TRBD2. With 6 bases clipped from V and 5 bases from J, the junction kept 9 bases outside the gene matches. The length of the CDR3 is 18 residues. The germline gives CDR1 MNHNS, CDR2 SASEGT.

This clonotype was counted between two and nine times. The CDR3 region has the DNA TGTGCCAGCAGCCTAGGGGGGGGCTCTGGGGCCAACGTCCTGACTTTC. This codes for CASSLGGGSGANVLTF. V and J are TRBV7-3 and TRBJ2-6; D is possibly TRBD2 (7 bases). The V end lost 5 bases, the J end lost 0 bases, and 11 bases lay between the germline ends. Looked up from germline, CDR1 is SGHTA and CDR2 is FQGTGA. The CDR3 covers 16 residues.

The chain has TRBV2 and TRBJ1-2; possible D gene TRBD1, 6 bases. The CDR3 length is 13 residues. CDR1 and CDR2 from the germline V gene are SNHLY and FYNNEI. Trimming cost V 6 bases and J 5 bases, with 13 bases left between them. CDR3 in amino acids: CASRVIQGYGYTF. The CDR3 nucleotides are TGTGCCAGCAGAGTAATTCAGGGGTATGGCTACACCTTC.

The chain joins TRBV28 to TRBJ1-4; D is ambiguous. CDR3 length equals 14 residues. The V gene lost 4 bases and the J gene lost 6 bases, with 12 bases spanning the gap. Germline CDR1 and CDR2: MDHEN and SYDVKM. Written as DNA, the CDR3 is TGTGCCAGCAGTTATTTCGGGGTGGATGAAAAACTGTTTTTT. Residues: CASSYFGVDEKLFF.

This clonotype showed up just a few times. The V gene is TRBV20-1, the J gene TRBJ2-1; a weak D match, TRBD2 (5 bases). This CDR3 contains 11 residues. The germline V gene has CDR1 DFQATT and CDR2 SNEGSKA (reference sequence). V was cut by 7 bases and J by 5 bases, with 9 bases left in between. The CDR3 region has the DNA TGCAGTGGCGGGCGGAACAATGAGCAGTTCTTC. Protein: CSGGRNNEQFF.